Presented here are 23 T cell receptor beta chains from one specimen sequenced in a study of OX40 agonist ivuxolimab in advanced cancers. Clones were read by immunoSEQ multiplex PCR, and TCRdb kept only the in-frame ones, dropping some. This table has more than 45,000 clones, roughly 85% appearing once. The sample in question was CD4+ or CD8+ T cells sorted from blood, obtained in a trial of the OX40 agonist ivuxolimab. The receptors originated from an adult with an advanced solid tumor such as melanoma, head and neck, liver or kidney cancer.

The rearrangement links TRBV5-1 to TRBJ2-3; the D is unclear. Germline CDR1 reads SGHRS; CDR2 reads YFSETQ. The CDR3 extends over 16 amino acids. V was shortened by 0 bases and J by 0 bases, with 11 bases between the two germline ends. The CDR3: CASSLVAGASTDTQYF. The DNA for the CDR3 is TGCGCCAGCAGCTTGGTTGCAGGAGCTAGCACAGATACGCAGTATTTT.

The chain employs TRBV7-9 and TRBJ2-7; possibly TRBD1 for D (6 bases). In germline, CDR1 is SEHNR, CDR2 FQNEAQ (reference sequence). Trimming left V 5 bases short and J 2 bases short, with 10 bases between. The CDR3 covers 13 residues. CDR3 DNA sequence: TGTGCCAGCAGCCCTGGGGGCCCCTACGAGCAGTACTTC. Translation: CASSPGGPYEQYF.

The chain couples TRBV19 to TRBJ1-2; D might be TRBD1 (6 bases). In germline, CDR1 is LNHDA, CDR2 SQIVND (reference sequence). V was pared by 5 bases and J by 5 bases, with 18 bases between. CDR3 length equals 15 residues. CDR3 in amino acids: CASSRAQGRIYGYTF. Here the CDR3 DNA reads TGTGCCAGTAGTCGCGCCCAGGGGCGCATATATGGCTACACCTTC.

The V and J genes are TRBV30 and TRBJ1-1; TRBD1 aligns across 10 bases. Germline V gene lookup returns CDR1 GTSNPN and CDR2 SVGIG (reference sequence). Trimming took 3 bases from V and 3 from J; bases not matched to a gene: 13. The CDR3 has 17 residues. The CDR3 loop reads CAWSGTGTGVFDTEAFF. CDR3 DNA: TGTGCCTGGAGCGGAACCGGGACAGGGGTCTTCGACACTGAAGCTTTCTTT.

The chain combines TRBV6-1 with TRBJ1-6; D uncertain. The V gene lost 7 bases and the J gene lost 0 bases, with 10 bases spanning the gap. The CDR3 totals 15 residues. Germline V CDR1 and CDR2: MNHNS, SASEGT. CDR3 sequence reads: CASTTTSSYNSPLHF. The CDR3, as DNA: TGTGCCAGCACCACTACTAGCTCCTATAATTCACCCCTCCACTTT.

The chain is built from TRBV9 and TRBJ2-3, with D tentatively TRBD2 (6 bases). The CDR3 is 16 amino acids. The germline CDR1 and CDR2 sequences are SGDLS and YYNGEE. The ends were cut back, 0 bases at V and 1 base at J, with 12 bases in the middle. The CDR3 is CASSVVWDSGTDTQYF. In DNA, the CDR3 is TGTGCCAGCAGCGTAGTATGGGACTCAGGCACAGATACGCAGTATTTT.

The chain joins TRBV5-1 to TRBJ2-1, with D unresolved. This CDR3 region has 16 residues. Per germline, CDR1 SGHRS and CDR2 YFSETQ. V lost 4 bases, J lost 6 bases, and 20 bases lay in between. The CDR3 reads CASSLQVLTAPNEQFF. The CDR3, as DNA: TGCGCCAGCAGCCTCCAGGTTTTAACTGCCCCCAATGAGCAGTTCTTC.

The genes are TRBV5-4 and TRBJ1-1, with 10 bases matching TRBD1. There are 15 residues in the CDR3. Per germline, CDR1 SGHNT and CDR2 YYREEE (reference sequence). The J segment lost 0 bases and the V segment lost 4 bases, leaving 3 bases of the junction unmatched. The CDR3 protein is CASSRQGAMNTEAFF. For the CDR3, the DNA is TGTGCCAGCAGCCGACAGGGGGCGATGAACACTGAAGCTTTCTTT.

A single count supports this clone. The V call is TRBV2, the J call TRBJ1-2, with 10 positions matching TRBD1. CDR3 length: 14 residues. Germline V CDR1 and CDR2: SNHLY, FYNNEI. The CDR3 sequence is CAGGQGGDGYGYTF. CDR3 bases: TGTGCGGGAGGACAGGGGGGCGACGGCTATGGCTACACCTTC.

The rearrangement joins TRBV7-3 to TRBJ2-1; D may be TRBD2 (6 bases). The V gene lost 3 bases and the J gene lost 3 bases, with 9 bases spanning the gap. This CDR3 is 14 amino acids long. From germline, CDR1 is SGHTA and CDR2 FQGTGA. Here the CDR3 DNA reads TGTGCCAGCAGCTTCCTGGAGGGCTACAATGAGCAGTTCTTC. Residues: CASSFLEGYNEQFF.

The chain couples TRBV9 to TRBJ2-3, with a weak D call TRBD2 (6 bases). CDR1 and CDR2 (germline): SGDLS, YYNGEE. Trimming left V 0 bases short and J 0 bases short, with 8 bases between. CDR3 length: 15 residues. The CDR3 coding sequence is TGTGCCAGCAGCGTAGGACTAGGGAGCACAGATACGCAGTATTTT. It codes for CASSVGLGSTDTQYF.

The rearrangement joins TRBV15 to TRBJ2-3; 7 bases agree with TRBD2. The V gene end was trimmed by 1 base and the J gene end by 3 bases; junction bases not matched to a gene: 4. This CDR3 spans 15 amino acids. Germline-derived CDR1 and CDR2 are LNHNV and YYDKDF (reference sequence). Here the CDR3 reads CATSRGDYITDTQYF. DNA of the CDR3: TGTGCCACCAGCAGAGGGGACTATATTACAGATACGCAGTATTTT.

The chain links TRBV7-7 to TRBJ2-1; D might be TRBD2 (5 bases). The CDR3 has 13 residues. Trimming took off 4 bases at V and 7 bases at J, with 11 bases between the two ends. The germline V gene has CDR1 SSHAT and CDR2 FNYEAQ (reference sequence). The CDR3 loop is CASSSSRGNEQFF. The CDR3 DNA reads TGTGCCAGCAGCTCGAGTCGGGGTAATGAGCAGTTCTTC.

This clone was picked up a small number of times. The chain has TRBV19 and TRBJ1-5, with 9 bases matching TRBD1. Trimming at V came to 3 bases and at J to 4 bases, leaving 7 bases not matched to a gene. The germline V gene encodes CDR1 LNHDA and CDR2 SQIVND (reference sequence). This CDR3 has 16 residues. The CDR3 DNA is TGTGCCAGTAGTATCACTGGGACAGGGCGAAATCAGCCCCAGCATTTT. It is translated as CASSITGTGRNQPQHF.

This chain joins TRBV2 and TRBJ1-1, with 10 bases fitting TRBD1. Germline V gene data show CDR1 as SNHLY and CDR2 as FYNNEI. The CDR3 consists of 16 residues. V lost 5 bases to trimming and J lost 3 bases; unmatched junction nucleotides: 9. The CDR3 region is CASSLTGGAVDTEAFF. The CDR3 region has the DNA TGTGCCAGCAGTTTGACAGGGGGCGCGGTGGACACTGAAGCTTTCTTT.

This clone was detected only once. This chain connects TRBV2 to TRBJ2-5; 7 bases agree with TRBD2. This CDR3 contains 14 residues. Trimming at V came to 4 bases and at J to 2 bases, leaving 4 bases not matched to a gene. CDR1 and CDR2 (germline): SNHLY, FYNNEI. The CDR3 bases are TGTGCCAGCAGTGTTAGCGGGTTTCAAGAGACCCAGTACTTC. Its translation: CASSVSGFQETQYF.

This chain joins TRBV9 and TRBJ2-2; D is perhaps TRBD2 (6 bases). With 9 bases removed from V and 4 bases from J, the gap between germline ends came to 16 bases. CDR1 is SGDLS and CDR2 is YYNGEE in the germline V gene. The CDR3 extends over 14 amino acids. The CDR3 bases are TGTGCCACCCCCTCCCGGGGAGGCACCGGGGAGCTGTTTTTT. Residues: CATPSRGGTGELFF.

This sequence joins TRBV10-3 and TRBJ2-1; 11 bases agree with TRBD2. Trimming cost V 6 bases and J 5 bases; bases outside gene matches: 3. Germline-derived CDR1 and CDR2 are ENHRY and SYGVKD. CDR3 length: 14 residues. CDR3 DNA: TGTGCCATCAGGACTAGCGGGACCAACAATGAGCAGTTCTTC. It encodes CAIRTSGTNNEQFF.

V and J are TRBV12-5 and TRBJ1-3; D may be TRBD1 (5 bases). Trimming stripped 6 bases from V and 4 bases from J, with 19 bases between. The CDR3 contains 16 residues. Germline lookup yields CDR1 LGHNT and CDR2 FRNRAP. CDR3 sequence: CASGHTLTARGNTIYF. The CDR3 region has the DNA TGTGCTAGTGGCCACACTCTGACAGCAAGAGGAAACACCATATATTTT.

The chain recombines TRBV28 with TRBJ2-6; D is uncertain. Trimming took 10 bases from V and 2 from J, leaving 12 bases between them. CDR3 length: 14 amino acids. The germline V gene has CDR1 MDHEN and CDR2 SYDVKM. The CDR3 coding sequence is TGTGCCACCCACCCCTTCGCTGGGGCCAACGTCCTGACTTTC. Translated, it gives CATHPFAGANVLTF.

J is TRBJ1-2 and V is TRBV6-1, with TRBD1 matching over 8 bases. With V trimmed by 1 base and J by 7 bases, 2 bases remained unmatched. CDR3 length equals 13 residues. Looked up from germline, CDR1 is MNHNS and CDR2 is SASEGT. CDR3 nucleotide sequence: TGTGCCAGCAGTGAAGTGACAGGGGTTGGCTACACCTTC. This encodes CASSEVTGVGYTF.

V and J are TRBV6-7 and TRBJ1-3; 11 bases line up with TRBD1. Being an ORF, TRBV6-7 has a function that is uncertain. This CDR3 has 19 residues. V was clipped by 0 bases and J by 2 bases; unmatched bases: 9. The CDR3 sequence is CASSYSHGGTGGTGNTIYF. The CDR3 coding sequence is TGTGCCAGCAGTTACTCCCACGGCGGGACAGGGGGGACTGGAAACACCATATATTTT.

The rearrangement uses TRBV30 and TRBJ2-7, with D possibly TRBD1 on 5 matching bases. Germline V gene lookup returns CDR1 GTSNPN and CDR2 SVGIG (reference sequence). The CDR3 length is 15 residues. Trimming left V 2 bases short and J 3 bases short, with 17 bases between. The CDR3 sequence is CAWSYGAASIYEQYF. As DNA, the CDR3 is TGTGCCTGGAGTTATGGGGCGGCCTCTATCTACGAGCAGTACTTC.